These T cell receptor beta chains were read from a single sample in a study of human T cells and chemical hapten exposure. TCRdb processed the RACE reads anew with MiXCR; each CDR3 protein has one entry. The sample lists 85,000 to 90,000 distinct CDR3 sequences; around 10% were seen once. The sequences come from whole blood, collected in connection with sensitization to the hapten diphenylcyclopropenone (DPC). These receptors were collected from a woman aged 35 to 49 with alopecia areata. Some clones in this sample may be carry-over from other donors' samples. CDR3s include the opening cysteine and the closing phenylalanine or tryptophan. Fields, in order: V gene, D gene, J gene, CDR3 protein. The D gene is left open where the match is weak.

>TRBV11-1|TRBD2|TRBJ2-3
CASSRYTGGTRAADTQYF
>TRBV7-9|-|TRBJ1-2
CASSLADGADGYTF
>TRBV4-1|TRBD1|TRBJ2-7
CASSLRTGGSDEQYF
>TRBV19|TRBD2|TRBJ2-1
CASSIIDGTRIRNELFF
>TRBV2|-|TRBJ2-7
CASRDPLGMQTYEQYF
>TRBV18|TRBD1|TRBJ2-7
CASSRQGSGEQYF
>TRBV13|-|TRBJ2-3
CASSFRGPGTDTQYF
>TRBV7-2|-|TRBJ1-5
CASSLLVNQPQHF
>TRBV10-2|TRBD2|TRBJ2-7
CASSEGIAGGYNEQYF
>TRBV13|-|TRBJ2-3
CASSLGQGGDTQYF
>TRBV9|-|TRBJ2-3
CASSVDRDTSTDTQYF
>TRBV6-2/TRBV6-3|-|TRBJ2-7
CASSRPTRGAYEQYF
>TRBV4-3|TRBD1|TRBJ1-1
CASSQDSGTGLMNTEAFF
>TRBV4-1|TRBD2|TRBJ2-4
CASSHRTSGGAWGKNIQYF
>TRBV6-6|-|TRBJ1-2
CASSYPGAQGYGYTF
>TRBV4-2|-|TRBJ2-7
CASSQEGSYEQYF
>TRBV7-9|-|TRBJ1-1
CASSLVDVNTEAFF
>TRBV6-1|-|TRBJ1-5
CASSRDPVGNQPQHF
>TRBV27|-|TRBJ2-7
CASSTRDNSYEQYF
>TRBV11-2|-|TRBJ2-1
CASSLGLPSGEQFF
>TRBV5-1|-|TRBJ1-1
CASSFDGNTEAFF
>TRBV4-3|-|TRBJ1-3
CASSQDWPLTGQGSGNTIYF
>TRBV9|TRBD1|TRBJ1-5
CASSMTGYTIQPQHF
>TRBV7-6|-|TRBJ2-7
CASSFGVTYEQYF
>TRBV27|-|TRBJ2-2
CASRRYSQQVAITGELFF
>TRBV5-6|-|TRBJ1-1
CASSLERPTMNTEAFF
>TRBV27|-|TRBJ1-2
CASSLWASHGYTF
>TRBV19|-|TRBJ2-3
CASSTPLGGEFTDTQYF
>TRBV11-2|-|TRBJ1-6
CASSPDQLTAYNSPLHF
>TRBV7-9|TRBD1|TRBJ1-1
CASLRGGRLITEAFF
>TRBV12-3/TRBV12-4|-|TRBJ2-1
CASSSPQGLRNEQFF
>TRBV3-1|-|TRBJ1-3
CASSQDGRVNTIYF
>TRBV6-2/TRBV6-3|-|TRBJ1-5
CASSPGQFNQPQHF
>TRBV16|TRBD1|TRBJ1-1
CASSRGQGGTAFF
>TRBV5-6|-|TRBJ1-4
CASSYRREKLFF
>TRBV7-9|TRBD1|TRBJ1-4
CASSVLLDRAGEKLFF
>TRBV14|-|TRBJ2-7
CASSQGPAVSYEQYF
>TRBV20-1|-|TRBJ1-3
CSASKGHPGNTIYF
>TRBV28|-|TRBJ1-1
CASSLGLPTEAFF
>TRBV3-1|-|TRBJ1-1
CASSFRDTGGTEAFF
>TRBV6-6|-|TRBJ2-3
CASSRKSHTQYF
>TRBV11-2|TRBD1|TRBJ2-1
CASSPRTGSNSYNEQFF
>TRBV11-2|TRBD1|TRBJ1-6
CASSTRQGGNSPLHF
>TRBV4-2|TRBD1|TRBJ1-1
CASSHSLGQPGTEAFF
>TRBV25-1|-|TRBJ1-3
CASSAPGGNTIYF
>TRBV12-3/TRBV12-4|-|TRBJ1-3
CASSSTDRTVSGNTIYF
>TRBV6-2/TRBV6-3|TRBD1|TRBJ1-5
CASSQDRAGQPQHF
>TRBV27|-|TRBJ1-2
CASSLSKPVRGFYGYTF
>TRBV5-1|-|TRBJ2-7
CASSLVGGDVHEQYF
>TRBV7-3|-|TRBJ1-2
CASSPVGGTPANYGYTF
>TRBV7-8|-|TRBJ1-1
CASSLNPTTVNTEAFF
>TRBV13|-|TRBJ2-1
CASSLSLATSSYNEQFF
>TRBV3-1|TRBD2|TRBJ2-7
CASSRTSSGGAYEQYF
>TRBV7-2|-|TRBJ2-4
CASSLGDLAKNIQYF
>TRBV12-3/TRBV12-4|TRBD2|TRBJ2-3
CASSQRGTTDSQYF
>TRBV27|TRBD1|TRBJ1-4
CASSYQGATNEKLFF
>TRBV29-1|-|TRBJ2-4
CSVATEPGNIQYF
>TRBV6-2/TRBV6-3|-|TRBJ2-3
CASSSTGLSQYF